The entry below gives a single T cell receptor beta chain sequence along with its context. The data originate from a study of blood T cell repertoires in COVID-19. Background on the study: The United States, Italy and Spain supplied acute and convalescent COVID-19 samples. Sources were T cells, B-cell-depleted T cells, or PBMCs; the material itself was cDNA or gDNA.

This table comes from immunoSEQ multiplex PCR, and its TCRdb copy is limited to in-frame clones, with some not included. The sample has around 220,000 clones, around 82% seen once. V lost 5 bases and J lost 1, with 9 bases in between. Germline V gives CDR1 SNHLY, CDR2 FYNNEI. CDR3 length: 15 amino acids. V usage is TRBV2 and J usage is TRBJ2-6, with D tentatively TRBD1 (5 bases). The receptor comes from a woman aged 80 or over with active or convalescent COVID-19. The sequenced sample consisted of peripheral blood. The CDR3 DNA sequence: TGTGCCAGCAGTATCGCAGGGTCTGGGGCCAACGTCCTGACTTTC. This sequence encodes CASSIAGSGANVLTF.